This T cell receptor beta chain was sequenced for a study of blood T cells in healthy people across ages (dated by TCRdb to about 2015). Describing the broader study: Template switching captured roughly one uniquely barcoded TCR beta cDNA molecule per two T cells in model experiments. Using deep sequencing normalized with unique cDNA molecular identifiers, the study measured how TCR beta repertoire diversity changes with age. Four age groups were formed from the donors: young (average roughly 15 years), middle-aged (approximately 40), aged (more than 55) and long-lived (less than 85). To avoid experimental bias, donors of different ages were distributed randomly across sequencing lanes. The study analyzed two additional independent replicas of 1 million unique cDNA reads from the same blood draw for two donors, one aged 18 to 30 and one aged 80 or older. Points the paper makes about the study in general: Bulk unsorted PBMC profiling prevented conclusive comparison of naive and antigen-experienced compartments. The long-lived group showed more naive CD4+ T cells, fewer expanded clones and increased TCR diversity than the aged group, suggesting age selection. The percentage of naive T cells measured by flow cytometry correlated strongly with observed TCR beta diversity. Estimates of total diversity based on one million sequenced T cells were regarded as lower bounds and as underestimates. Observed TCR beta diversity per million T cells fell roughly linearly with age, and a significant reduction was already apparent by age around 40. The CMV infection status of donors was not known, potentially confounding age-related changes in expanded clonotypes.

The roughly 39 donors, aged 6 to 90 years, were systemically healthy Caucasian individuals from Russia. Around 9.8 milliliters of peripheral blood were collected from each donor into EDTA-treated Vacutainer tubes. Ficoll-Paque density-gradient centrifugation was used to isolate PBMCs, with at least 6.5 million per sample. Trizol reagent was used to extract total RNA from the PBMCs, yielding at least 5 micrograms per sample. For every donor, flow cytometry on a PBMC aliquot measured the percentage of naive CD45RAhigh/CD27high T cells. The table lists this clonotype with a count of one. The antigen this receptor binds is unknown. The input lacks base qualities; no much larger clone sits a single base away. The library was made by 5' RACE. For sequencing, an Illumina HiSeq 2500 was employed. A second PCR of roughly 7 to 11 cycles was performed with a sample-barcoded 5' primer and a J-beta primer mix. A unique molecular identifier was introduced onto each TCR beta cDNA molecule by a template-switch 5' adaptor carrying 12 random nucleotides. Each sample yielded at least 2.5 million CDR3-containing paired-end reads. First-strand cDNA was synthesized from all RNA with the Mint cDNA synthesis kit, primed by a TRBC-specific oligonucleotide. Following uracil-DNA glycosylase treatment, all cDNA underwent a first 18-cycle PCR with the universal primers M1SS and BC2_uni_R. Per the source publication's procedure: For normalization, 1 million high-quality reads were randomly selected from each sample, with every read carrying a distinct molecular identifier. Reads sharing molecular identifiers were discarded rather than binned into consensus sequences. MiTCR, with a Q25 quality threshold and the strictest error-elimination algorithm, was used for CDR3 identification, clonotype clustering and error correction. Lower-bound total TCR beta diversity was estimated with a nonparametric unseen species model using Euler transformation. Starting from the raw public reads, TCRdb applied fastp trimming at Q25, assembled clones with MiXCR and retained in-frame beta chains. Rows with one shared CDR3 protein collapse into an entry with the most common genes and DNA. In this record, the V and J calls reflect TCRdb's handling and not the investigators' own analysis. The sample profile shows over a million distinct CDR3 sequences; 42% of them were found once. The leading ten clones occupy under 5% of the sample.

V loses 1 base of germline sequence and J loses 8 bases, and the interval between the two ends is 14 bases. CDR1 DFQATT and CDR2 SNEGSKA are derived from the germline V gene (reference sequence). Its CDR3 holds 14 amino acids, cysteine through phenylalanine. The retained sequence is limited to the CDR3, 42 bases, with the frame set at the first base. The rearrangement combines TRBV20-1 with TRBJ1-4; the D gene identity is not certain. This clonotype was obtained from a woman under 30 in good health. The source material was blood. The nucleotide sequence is TGCAGTGCTAGAGCCCCACGGGCGGAAGAAAAACTGTTTTTT. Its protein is CSARAPRAEEKLFF.